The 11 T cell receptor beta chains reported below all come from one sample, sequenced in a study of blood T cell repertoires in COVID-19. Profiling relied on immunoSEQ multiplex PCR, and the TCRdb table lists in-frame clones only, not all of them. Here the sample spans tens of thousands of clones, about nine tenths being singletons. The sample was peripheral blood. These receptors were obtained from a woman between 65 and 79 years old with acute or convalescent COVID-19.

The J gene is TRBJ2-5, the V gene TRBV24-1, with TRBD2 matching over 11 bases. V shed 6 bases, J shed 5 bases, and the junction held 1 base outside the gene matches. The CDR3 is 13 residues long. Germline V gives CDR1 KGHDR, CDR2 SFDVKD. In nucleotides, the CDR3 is TGTGCCACCAGTACTAGCGGGAGTGAGACCCAGTACTTC. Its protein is CATSTSGSETQYF.

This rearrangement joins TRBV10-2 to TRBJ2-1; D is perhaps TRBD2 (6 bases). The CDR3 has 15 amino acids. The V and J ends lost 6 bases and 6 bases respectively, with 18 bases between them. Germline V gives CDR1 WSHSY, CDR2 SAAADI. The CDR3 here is CASSSTSRVLNEQFF. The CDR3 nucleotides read TGCGCCAGCAGCTCGACTAGTCGCGTCCTCAATGAGCAGTTCTTC.

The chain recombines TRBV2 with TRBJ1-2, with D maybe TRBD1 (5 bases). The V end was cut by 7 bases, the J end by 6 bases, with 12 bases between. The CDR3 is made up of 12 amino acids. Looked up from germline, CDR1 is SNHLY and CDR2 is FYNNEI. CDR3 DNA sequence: TGTGCCAGCAATCCGGACATCGATGGCTACACCTTC. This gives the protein CASNPDIDGYTF.

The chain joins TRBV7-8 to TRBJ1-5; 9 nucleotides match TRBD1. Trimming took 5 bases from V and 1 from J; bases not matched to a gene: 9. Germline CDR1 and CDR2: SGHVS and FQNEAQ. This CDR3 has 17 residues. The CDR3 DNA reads TGTGCCAGCAGCCCGAGAACAGGGGGCACGAGCAATCAGCCCCAGCATTTT. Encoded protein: CASSPRTGGTSNQPQHF.

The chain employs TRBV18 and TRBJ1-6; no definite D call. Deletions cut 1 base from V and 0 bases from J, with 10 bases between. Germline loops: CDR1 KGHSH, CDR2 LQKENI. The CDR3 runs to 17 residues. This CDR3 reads CASSPLDMSSYNSPLHF. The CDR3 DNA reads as TGTGCCAGCTCACCACTTGATATGAGCTCCTATAATTCACCCCTCCACTTT.

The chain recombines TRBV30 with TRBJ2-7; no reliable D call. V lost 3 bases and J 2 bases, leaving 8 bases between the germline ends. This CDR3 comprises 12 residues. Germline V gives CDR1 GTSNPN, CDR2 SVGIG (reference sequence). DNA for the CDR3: TGTGCCTGGAGGGCACAGACCTACGAGCAGTACTTC. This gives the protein CAWRAQTYEQYF. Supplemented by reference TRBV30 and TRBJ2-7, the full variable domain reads SQTIHQWPATLVQPVGSPLSLECTVEGTSNPNLYWYRQAAGRGLQLLFYSVGIGQISSEVPQNLSASRPQDRQFILSSKKLLLSDSGFYLCAWRAQTYEQYFGPGTRLTVT.

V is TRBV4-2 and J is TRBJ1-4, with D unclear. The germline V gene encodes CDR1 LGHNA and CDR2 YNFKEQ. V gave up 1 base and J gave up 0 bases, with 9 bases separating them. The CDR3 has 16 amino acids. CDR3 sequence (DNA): TGTGCCAGCAGCCAAGCGCAGACTGCAACTAATGAAAAACTGTTTTTT. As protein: CASSQAQTATNEKLFF.

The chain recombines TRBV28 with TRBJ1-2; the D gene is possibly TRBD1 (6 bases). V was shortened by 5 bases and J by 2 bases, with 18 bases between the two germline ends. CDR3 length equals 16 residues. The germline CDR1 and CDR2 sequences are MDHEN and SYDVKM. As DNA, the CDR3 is TGTGCCAGCAGTCCACAGGGTAATATAGGAAACTATGGCTACACCTTC. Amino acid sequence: CASSPQGNIGNYGYTF.

In nucleotides, the CDR3 is TGCGCCAGCAGCGAGGGACAGCACTCCTACAATGAGCAGTTCTTC. It specifies CASSEGQHSYNEQFF. The V gene is TRBV4-1, the J gene TRBJ2-1; TRBD1 aligns across 7 bases. In germline, CDR1 is MGHRA, CDR2 YSYEKL. CDR3 length equals 15 residues. J lost 0 bases, V lost 5 bases, and 4 bases had no gene match.

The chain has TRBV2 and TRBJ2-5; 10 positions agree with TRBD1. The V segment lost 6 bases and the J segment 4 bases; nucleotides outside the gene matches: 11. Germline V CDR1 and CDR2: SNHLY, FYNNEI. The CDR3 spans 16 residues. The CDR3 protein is CASSRGTGAGGETQYF. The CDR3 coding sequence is TGTGCCAGCAGCCGCGGGACAGGGGCGGGAGGAGAGACCCAGTACTTC.

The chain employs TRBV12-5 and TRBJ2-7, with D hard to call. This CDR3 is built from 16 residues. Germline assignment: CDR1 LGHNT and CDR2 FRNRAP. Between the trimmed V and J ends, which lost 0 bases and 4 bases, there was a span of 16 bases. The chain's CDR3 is CASGLVASGLLYEQYF. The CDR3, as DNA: TGTGCTAGTGGTTTGGTAGCCTCCGGGTTATTATACGAGCAGTACTTC.